The rows below give T cell receptor beta chains drawn from one sample of a study of T-cell memory formation after mild COVID-19. Using its own MiXCR run on the 5' RACE reads, TCRdb lists one record per CDR3 protein. The sample lists 540,000 or so distinct CDR3 sequences, just over 20% occurring once. Sequencing was performed on PBMCs or a T cell subset sorted from them (not recorded which). The receptors come from an adult woman who had mild COVID-19 (a few samples of this study predate the infection). Cell type and time point are not known. Each CDR3 is given with its conserved first and last residue. D genes are given only for firm matches. Size values are once, few and many counts, or a class for expanded clones, and some rows have none.

clone_size d_call j_call v_call cdr3_nt cdr3_aa
. TRBD1 TRBJ1-1 TRBV20-1 TGCAGTGCTACTACAGGGGGCCCTGGCACTGAAGCTTTCTTT CSATTGGPGTEAFF
few TRBD1 TRBJ2-7 TRBV5-1 TGCGCCAGCAGCTACGGACAGGCTGCCTACGAGCAGTACTTC CASSYGQAAYEQYF
many . TRBJ2-7 TRBV28 TGTGCCAGCAGTTTAGGGGAGGAGCAGTACTTC CASSLGEEQYF
. TRBD2 TRBJ2-1 TRBV30 TGTGCCTGGACTGCTAGCGGGCCCTACAATGAGCAGTTCTTC CAWTASGPYNEQFF
many . TRBJ1-2 TRBV4-2 TGTGCCAGCAGCCAGGAACCATCCGACAGACCCTATGGCTACACCTTC CASSQEPSDRPYGYTF
few . TRBJ1-2 TRBV2 TGTGCCAGCAGTGAGTGGACTGGGGGGATGAGCTACACCTTC CASSEWTGGMSYTF
. . TRBJ2-1 TRBV27 TGTGCCAGCAGTCTAGAGACAGGCTATATTAATGAGCAGTTCTTC CASSLETGYINEQFF
. . TRBJ1-2 TRBV7-9 TGTGCCTCTTCCCGAGGGGACGATGGCTACACCTTC CASSRGDDGYTF
few TRBD1 TRBJ1-4 TRBV12-3/TRBV12-4 TGTGCCAGCGGCTTGACAGGGGAGGGGGAAAAACTGTTTTTT CASGLTGEGEKLFF
. . TRBJ1-2 TRBV9 TGTGCCAGCAGCGTAGGGGGTCAGCGGGAGACGGTGTTCTATGGCTACACCTTC CASSVGGQRETVFYGYTF
. TRBD2 TRBJ2-3 TRBV2 TGTGCCAGCAAGCGGGAGGCGGATACGCAGTATTTT CASKREADTQYF
few . TRBJ2-2 TRBV12-3/TRBV12-4 TGTGCCAGCAGCCCGGGATACTCGAACACCGGGGAGCTGTTTTTT CASSPGYSNTGELFF
. . TRBJ2-7 TRBV12-3/TRBV12-4 TGTGCCAGCAGTTTTCCGGACTCCCACGAGCAGTACTTC CASSFPDSHEQYF
few TRBD1 TRBJ1-3 TRBV19 TGTGCCAGTAGAGTGGGACAGTTCTCTGGAAACACCATATATTTT CASRVGQFSGNTIYF
. . TRBJ2-7 TRBV3-1 TGTGCCAGCAGCCAAGAGCTTGGAAGCTCCTACGAGCAGTACTTC CASSQELGSSYEQYF
few . TRBJ1-1 TRBV6-2/TRBV6-3 TGTGCCAGCTTACGTCGCAGATTGTCCACTGAAGCTTTCTTT CASLRRRLSTEAFF
. TRBD1 TRBJ2-5 TRBV2 TGTGCCAGCAGTGAGACAGGGAAAGAGACCCAGTACTTC CASSETGKETQYF
. . TRBJ2-7 TRBV19 TGTGCCAGTAGTATTTTGGGGCAGAGCTACGAGCAGTACTTC CASSILGQSYEQYF
few TRBD1 TRBJ2-3 TRBV4-1 TGCGCCAGCAGCCACTTGGGACAGAGGGGGACAGATACGCAGTATTTT CASSHLGQRGTDTQYF
few TRBD1 TRBJ1-6 TRBV7-9 TGTGCCAGCGTTAAATGGGGACAGTACTCTATGCCCCTCCACTTT CASVKWGQYSMPLHF
once TRBD2 TRBJ2-2 TRBV24-1 TGTGCCACCAGCAAAACCGGGACTAGCGGCACCGGGGAGCTGTTTTTT CATSKTGTSGTGELFF
few . TRBJ2-1 TRBV5-1 TGCGCCAGCAGCCCGATCACAGGGATCAATGAGCAGTTCTTC CASSPITGINEQFF
. . TRBJ2-5 TRBV15 TGTGCCACCAGCAGAGGAGGGGGGGAAGAGACCCAGTACTTC CATSRGGGEETQYF
few . TRBJ1-1 TRBV9 TGTGCCAGCAGCCCCCCGAGCAGCCCCCATGGCGAAGCTTTCTTT CASSPPSSPHGEAFF
few . TRBJ1-5 TRBV7-3 TGTGCCAGCAGCCCTAATGGCTGGCCCAATCAGCCCCAGCATTTT CASSPNGWPNQPQHF
few . TRBJ2-7 TRBV4-2 TGTGCCAGCAGCCTCTGGAGGGGGGCTTACGAGCAGTACTTC CASSLWRGAYEQYF
few . TRBJ2-1 TRBV5-1 TGCGCCAGCAGCCGCGTGGGGGGGCGCCGGAATGAGCAGTTCTTC CASSRVGGRRNEQFF